The rows below give T cell receptor beta chains drawn from one sample of a study of CD8+ T cells in alopecia areata. TCRdb's table, derived via immunoSEQ multiplex PCR, lists solely in-frame clones and lacks some. Seen here are approximately 150,000 clones, 50% to 75% observed once, and the top ten hold roughly 17%. Sequencing was performed on CD4+ T cells sorted from blood, taken at week 56, from a patient treated with tofacitinib. The receptors derive from a human donor with alopecia areata. The conserved cysteine and the conserved F or W are not part of the CDR3 here.

j_gene: TRBJ2-3; len: 14; v_gene: TRBV23-1; CDR3aa: ASSSTSGNRGDTQY
j_gene: TRBJ2-7; len: 14; v_gene: TRBV25-1; CDR3aa: ASSEVGGQSSYEQY
j_gene: TRBJ2-7; len: 15; v_gene: TRBV7-9; CDR3aa: ATDSFSSEIGSYEQY
j_gene: TRBJ1-2; len: 10; v_gene: TRBV27; CDR3aa: ASSLSGAGYT
j_gene: TRBJ2-2; len: 14; v_gene: TRBV7-9; CDR3aa: ASSHSGGYDTGELF
j_gene: TRBJ2-5; len: 11; v_gene: TRBV6-6; CDR3aa: ASRGRGKETQY
j_gene: TRBJ2-6; len: 12; v_gene: TRBV19; CDR3aa: ASSQSSGANVLT
j_gene: TRBJ2-3; len: 13; v_gene: TRBV10-3; CDR3aa: AISPWRASTDTQY
j_gene: TRBJ2-2; len: 13; v_gene: TRBV5-6; CDR3aa: ASSLGRGLIGELF
j_gene: TRBJ2-7; len: 11; v_gene: TRBV14; CDR3aa: ASSQHAGYEQY
j_gene: TRBJ2-7; len: 11; v_gene: TRBV6-5; CDR3aa: AISATGAYEQY
j_gene: TRBJ2-5; len: 12; v_gene: TRBV5-1; CDR3aa: ASSLGSGQETQY
j_gene: TRBJ2-2; len: 11; v_gene: TRBV6-6; CDR3aa: ASREQGLGELF
j_gene: TRBJ2-3; len: 12; v_gene: TRBV29-1; CDR3aa: SVSGGRGTDTQY
j_gene: TRBJ2-1; len: 13; v_gene: TRBV5-1; CDR3aa: ASSLEEPSYNEQF
j_gene: TRBJ1-1; len: 9; v_gene: TRBV7-2; CDR3aa: ASSSSREAF